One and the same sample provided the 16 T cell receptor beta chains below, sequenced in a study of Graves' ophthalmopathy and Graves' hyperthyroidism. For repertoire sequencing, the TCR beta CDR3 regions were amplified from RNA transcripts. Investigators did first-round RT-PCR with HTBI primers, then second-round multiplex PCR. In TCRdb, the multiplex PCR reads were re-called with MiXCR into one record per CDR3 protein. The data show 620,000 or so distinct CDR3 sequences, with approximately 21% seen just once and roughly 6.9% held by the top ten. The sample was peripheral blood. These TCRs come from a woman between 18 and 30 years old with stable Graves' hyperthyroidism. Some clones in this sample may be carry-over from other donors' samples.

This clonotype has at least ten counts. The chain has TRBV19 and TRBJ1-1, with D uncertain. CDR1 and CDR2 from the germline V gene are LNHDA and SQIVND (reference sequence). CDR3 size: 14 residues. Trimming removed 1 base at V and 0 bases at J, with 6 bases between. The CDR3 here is CASSIASLNTEAFF. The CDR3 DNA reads TGTGCCAGTAGTATAGCCAGCCTGAACACTGAAGCTTTCTTT.

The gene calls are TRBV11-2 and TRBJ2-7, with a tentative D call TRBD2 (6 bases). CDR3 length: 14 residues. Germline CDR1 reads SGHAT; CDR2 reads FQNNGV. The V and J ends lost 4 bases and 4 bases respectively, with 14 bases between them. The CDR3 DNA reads TGTGCCAGCAGCTCGTGGGGGGAACAGTACGAGCAGTACTTC. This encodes CASSSWGEQYEQYF.

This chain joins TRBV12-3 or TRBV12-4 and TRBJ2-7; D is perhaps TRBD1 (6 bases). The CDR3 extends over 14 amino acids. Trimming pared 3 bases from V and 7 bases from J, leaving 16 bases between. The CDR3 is CASSFRQGFGEQYF. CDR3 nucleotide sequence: TGTGCCAGCAGTTTCCGGCAGGGGTTCGGGGAGCAGTACTTC.

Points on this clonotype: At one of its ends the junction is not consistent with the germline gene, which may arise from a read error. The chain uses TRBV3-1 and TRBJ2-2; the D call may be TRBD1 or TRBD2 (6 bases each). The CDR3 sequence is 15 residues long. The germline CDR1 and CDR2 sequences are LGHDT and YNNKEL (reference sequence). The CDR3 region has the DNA TGTGCCAGCATCCAAGCGCAGGGGAGGACCGGGGAGCTGTTTTTT. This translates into CASIQAQGRTGELFF.

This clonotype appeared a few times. This CDR3 reads CASSLESRGLNEQYF. The CDR3 DNA sequence: TGTGCCAGCAGCTTAGAATCTCGCGGGTTGAACGAGCAGTACTTC. V gene TRBV7-9 combines with J gene TRBJ2-7; possibly TRBD2 for D (5 bases). This CDR3 comprises 15 residues. From germline, CDR1 is SEHNR and CDR2 FQNEAQ (reference sequence). Trimming pared 1 base from V and 5 bases from J, leaving 15 bases between. Based on the CDR3 plus reference TRBV7-9 and TRBJ2-7, the full variable domain is DTGVSQNPRHKITKRGQNVTFRCDPISEHNRLYWYRQTLGQGPEFLTYFQNEAQLEKSRLLSDRFSAERPKGSFSTLEIQRTEQGDSAMYLCASSLESRGLNEQYFGPGTRLTVT.

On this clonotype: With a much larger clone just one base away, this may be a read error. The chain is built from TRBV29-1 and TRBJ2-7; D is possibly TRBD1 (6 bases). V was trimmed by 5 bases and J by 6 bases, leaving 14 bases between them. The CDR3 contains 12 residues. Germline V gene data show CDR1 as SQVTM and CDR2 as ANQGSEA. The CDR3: CSVMTGPSEQYF. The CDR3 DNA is TGCAGCGTTATGACAGGCCCTAGCGAGCAGTACTTC.

The CDR3 sequence: CATSALSRGYTF. CDR3 bases: TGTGCCACCAGCGCGCTGAGTAGAGGCTACACCTTC. This rearrangement joins TRBV15 to TRBJ1-2; D gene ambiguous. The length of the CDR3 is 12 residues. CDR1 LNHNV and CDR2 YYDKDF come from the germline V gene (reference sequence). Trimming pared 5 bases from V and 8 bases from J, leaving 12 bases between.

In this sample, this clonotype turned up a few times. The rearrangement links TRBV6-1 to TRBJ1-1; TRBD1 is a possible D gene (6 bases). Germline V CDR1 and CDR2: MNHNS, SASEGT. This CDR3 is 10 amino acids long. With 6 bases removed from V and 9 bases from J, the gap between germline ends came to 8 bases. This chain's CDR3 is CASSTGKAFF. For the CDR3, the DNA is TGTGCCAGCAGCACAGGGAAAGCTTTCTTT.

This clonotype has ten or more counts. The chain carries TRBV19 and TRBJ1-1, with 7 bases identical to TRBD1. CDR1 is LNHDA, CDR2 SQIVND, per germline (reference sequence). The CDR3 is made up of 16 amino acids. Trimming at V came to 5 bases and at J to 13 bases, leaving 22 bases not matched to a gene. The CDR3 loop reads CASSPTPIVRRGTGFF. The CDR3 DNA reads TGTGCCAGTAGTCCAACCCCCATAGTGCGCAGGGGGACGGGTTTCTTT.

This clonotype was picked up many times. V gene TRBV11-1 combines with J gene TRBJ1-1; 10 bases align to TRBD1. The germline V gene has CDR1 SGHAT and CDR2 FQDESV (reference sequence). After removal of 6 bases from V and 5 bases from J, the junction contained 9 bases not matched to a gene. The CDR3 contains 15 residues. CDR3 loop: CASSLTTGGSTEAFF. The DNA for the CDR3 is TGTGCCAGCAGTCTAACGACAGGGGGCTCGACTGAAGCTTTCTTT.

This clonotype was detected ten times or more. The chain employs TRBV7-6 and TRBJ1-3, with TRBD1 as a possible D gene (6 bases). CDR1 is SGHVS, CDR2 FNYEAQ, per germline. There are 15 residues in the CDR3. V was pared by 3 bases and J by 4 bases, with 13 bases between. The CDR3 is CASSLPGDLGNTIYF. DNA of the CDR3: TGTGCCAGCAGCTTGCCAGGGGACTTGGGAAACACCATATATTTT.

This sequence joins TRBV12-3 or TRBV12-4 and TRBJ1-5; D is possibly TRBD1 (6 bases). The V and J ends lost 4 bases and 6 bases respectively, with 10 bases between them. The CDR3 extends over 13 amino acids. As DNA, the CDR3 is TGTGCCAGCAGTTCTTCCAGGGGTCAGCCCCAGCATTTT. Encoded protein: CASSSSRGQPQHF.

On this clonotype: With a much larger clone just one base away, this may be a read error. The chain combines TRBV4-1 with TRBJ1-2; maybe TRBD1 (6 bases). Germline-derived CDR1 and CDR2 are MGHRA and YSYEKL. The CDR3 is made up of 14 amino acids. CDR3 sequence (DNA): TGCGCCAGCAGCCAGTGGACGGGGGCGTATGGCTACATCTTC. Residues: CASSQWTGAYGYIF.

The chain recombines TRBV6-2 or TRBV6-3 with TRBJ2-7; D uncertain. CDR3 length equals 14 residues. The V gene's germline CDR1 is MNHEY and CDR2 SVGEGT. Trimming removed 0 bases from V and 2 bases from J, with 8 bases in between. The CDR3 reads CASSYSDGTYEQYF. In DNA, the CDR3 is TGTGCCAGCAGTTACTCCGACGGAACCTACGAGCAGTACTTC.

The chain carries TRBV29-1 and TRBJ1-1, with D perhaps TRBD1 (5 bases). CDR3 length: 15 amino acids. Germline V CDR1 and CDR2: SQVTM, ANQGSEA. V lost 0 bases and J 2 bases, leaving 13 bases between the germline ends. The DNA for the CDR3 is TGCAGCGTTGAAGAATACGCAGGGCGTAACACTGAAGCTTTCTTT. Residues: CSVEEYAGRNTEAFF.

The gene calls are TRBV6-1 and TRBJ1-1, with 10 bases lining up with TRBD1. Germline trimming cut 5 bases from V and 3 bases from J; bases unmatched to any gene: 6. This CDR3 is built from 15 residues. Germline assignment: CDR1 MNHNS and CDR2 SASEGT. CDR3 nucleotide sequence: TGTGCCAGCAGTCCCGTGGGACAGGGGTACACTGAAGCTTTCTTT. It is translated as CASSPVGQGYTEAFF.